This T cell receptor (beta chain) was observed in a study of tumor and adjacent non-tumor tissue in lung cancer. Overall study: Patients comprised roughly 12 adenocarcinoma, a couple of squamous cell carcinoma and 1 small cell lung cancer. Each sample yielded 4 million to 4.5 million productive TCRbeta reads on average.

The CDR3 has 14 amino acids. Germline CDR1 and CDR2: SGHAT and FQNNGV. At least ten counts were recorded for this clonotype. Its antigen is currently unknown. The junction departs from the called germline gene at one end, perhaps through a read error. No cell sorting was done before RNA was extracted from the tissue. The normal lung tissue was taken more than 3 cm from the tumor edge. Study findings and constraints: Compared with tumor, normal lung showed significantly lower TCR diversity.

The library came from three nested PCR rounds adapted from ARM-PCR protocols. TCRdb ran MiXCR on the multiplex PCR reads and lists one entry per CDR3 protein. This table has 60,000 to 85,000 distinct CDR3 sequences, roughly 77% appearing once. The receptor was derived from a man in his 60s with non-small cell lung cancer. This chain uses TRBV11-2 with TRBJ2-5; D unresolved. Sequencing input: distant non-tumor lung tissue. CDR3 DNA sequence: TGTGCCAGCAGCACATCCGACGGGCAAGGGACCCAGTACTTC. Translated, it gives CASSTSDGQGTQYF.